These T cell receptor beta chains were read from a single sample in a study of cytomegalovirus exposure and HLA in healthy donors. Profiled with immunoSEQ multiplex PCR; TCRdb holds only in-frame clones, not every one. This sample has 150,000 to 200,000 clones, with 80% to 85% found just once. Sequencing used PBMCs. The receptor set was obtained from a boy under 18 in good health and CMV-seronegative. Both conserved end residues are part of each CDR3. Fields, in order: clone size, V gene, D gene, J gene, CDR3 DNA, CDR3 protein. D genes are given only for firm matches. Expanded clones get a size class; other rows say once, few or many, or leave the size out.

abundance: -
v_gene: TRBV15
d_gene: TRBD2
j_gene: TRBJ2-7
CDR3nt: TGTGCCACCCACCCTAGCGGGAGTAGCTCCTACGAGCAGTACTTC
CDR3aa: CATHPSGSSSYEQYF

abundance: -
v_gene: TRBV7-3
d_gene: -
j_gene: TRBJ2-7
CDR3nt: TGTGCCAGCAGTCACGGAGGTTGGGCTTCCGAGCAGTACTTC
CDR3aa: CASSHGGWASEQYF

abundance: -
v_gene: TRBV10-3
d_gene: TRBD1
j_gene: TRBJ2-5
CDR3nt: TGTGCCATCAGTGGCCCGGGACAGGGGATCAACGGCCAAGAGACCCAGTACTTC
CDR3aa: CAISGPGQGINGQETQYF

abundance: -
v_gene: TRBV27
d_gene: -
j_gene: TRBJ1-5
CDR3nt: TGTGCCAGCAGTTTATCCGGTTATAGCAATCAGCCCCAGCATTTT
CDR3aa: CASSLSGYSNQPQHF

abundance: -
v_gene: TRBV5-8
d_gene: -
j_gene: TRBJ1-5
CDR3nt: TGTGCCAGCAGCTTGACAGGGCTGAGCAATCAGCCCCAGCATTTT
CDR3aa: CASSLTGLSNQPQHF

abundance: -
v_gene: TRBV5-1
d_gene: TRBD2
j_gene: TRBJ2-7
CDR3nt: TGCGCCAGCAGGGGCTCAGGAGTAGCGGGGGTCGAGCAGTACTTC
CDR3aa: CASRGSGVAGVEQYF

abundance: -
v_gene: TRBV9
d_gene: -
j_gene: TRBJ2-2
CDR3nt: TGTGCCAGCGGGATAGCGGAAAACACCGGGGAGCTGTTTTTT
CDR3aa: CASGIAENTGELFF

abundance: -
v_gene: TRBV5-6
d_gene: -
j_gene: TRBJ2-7
CDR3nt: TGTGCCAGCAGCTTTCGAGGTGTACCGGCCTACGAGCAGTACTTC
CDR3aa: CASSFRGVPAYEQYF

abundance: -
v_gene: TRBV5-1
d_gene: -
j_gene: TRBJ1-1
CDR3nt: TGCGCCAGCAGCCCCACCCAGGGTAGGGACACTGAAGCTTTCTTT
CDR3aa: CASSPTQGRDTEAFF

abundance: -
v_gene: TRBV9
d_gene: TRBD2
j_gene: TRBJ2-7
CDR3nt: TGTGCCAGCAGCGTAGCGGGAGGCACCTATCACGAGCAGTACTTC
CDR3aa: CASSVAGGTYHEQYF

abundance: -
v_gene: TRBV9
d_gene: TRBD1
j_gene: TRBJ2-2
CDR3nt: TGTGCCAGCAGCGCACAGGGGGCACGAATCTTCAACGGGGAGCTGTTTTTT
CDR3aa: CASSAQGARIFNGELFF

abundance: few
v_gene: TRBV14
d_gene: TRBD1
j_gene: TRBJ2-2
CDR3nt: TGTGCCAGCAGCCAAGGGGGTATCGGACAGGGGTCCACCGGGGAGCTGTTTTTT
CDR3aa: CASSQGGIGQGSTGELFF

abundance: -
v_gene: TRBV11-2
d_gene: -
j_gene: TRBJ2-5
CDR3nt: TGTGCCTCACAGCCGGTGGGAGTTACCGGAGAGACCCAGTACTTC
CDR3aa: CASQPVGVTGETQYF

abundance: -
v_gene: TRBV2
d_gene: TRBD2
j_gene: TRBJ2-7
CDR3nt: TGTGCCAGCCAGCACCGGGAGGCCGAGCAGTACTTC
CDR3aa: CASQHREAEQYF

abundance: -
v_gene: TRBV5-1
d_gene: TRBD2
j_gene: TRBJ2-3
CDR3nt: TGCGCCAGCAGCTTGGGGACTAGCGGGAGTTCAGATACGCAGTATTTT
CDR3aa: CASSLGTSGSSDTQYF

abundance: -
v_gene: TRBV6-5
d_gene: -
j_gene: TRBJ1-5
CDR3nt: TGTGCCAGCAGTTTGACAGGATATCAGCCCCAGCATTTT
CDR3aa: CASSLTGYQPQHF

abundance: -
v_gene: TRBV11-2
d_gene: -
j_gene: TRBJ2-2
CDR3nt: TGTGCCAGCAGCTCATATCAGGGGACAAACACCGGGGAGCTGTTTTTT
CDR3aa: CASSSYQGTNTGELFF

abundance: -
v_gene: TRBV5-6
d_gene: -
j_gene: TRBJ1-1
CDR3nt: TGTGCCAGCAGCCGGGCTCGGGGAAACACTGAAGCTTTCTTT
CDR3aa: CASSRARGNTEAFF

abundance: -
v_gene: TRBV11-2
d_gene: -
j_gene: TRBJ1-4
CDR3nt: TGTGCCAGCAGCTTAGCCCCCGGCAGGGCGGTCCCTAATGAAAAACTGTTTTTT
CDR3aa: CASSLAPGRAVPNEKLFF

abundance: -
v_gene: TRBV9
d_gene: TRBD1
j_gene: TRBJ2-5
CDR3nt: TGTGCCAGCAGCGTAGGCCTGACAGGGGGAGAGACCCAGTACTTC
CDR3aa: CASSVGLTGGETQYF

abundance: -
v_gene: TRBV10-2
d_gene: -
j_gene: TRBJ2-2
CDR3nt: TGCGCCGGGGGCCGGGACGGTTACACCGGGGAGCTGTTTTTT
CDR3aa: CAGGRDGYTGELFF

abundance: -
v_gene: TRBV7-8
d_gene: TRBD2
j_gene: TRBJ2-1
CDR3nt: TGTGCCAGCAGCTTCCCACGGACTAGCGGGGCTCAGCAGTTCTTC
CDR3aa: CASSFPRTSGAQQFF

abundance: -
v_gene: TRBV6-1
d_gene: -
j_gene: TRBJ2-7
CDR3nt: TGTGCCAGCAGTCGGACAGAGTTTTACTTC
CDR3aa: CASSRTEFYF

abundance: -
v_gene: TRBV15
d_gene: -
j_gene: TRBJ2-7
CDR3nt: TGTGCCACCAGCAGAGACCCAGGGGGGACGAGGGAGCAGTACTTC
CDR3aa: CATSRDPGGTREQYF

abundance: few
v_gene: TRBV5-1
d_gene: TRBD2
j_gene: TRBJ2-5
CDR3nt: TGCGCCAGCAGCTTGGCCATTTATAGCGGGGCACAAGAGACCCAGTACTTC
CDR3aa: CASSLAIYSGAQETQYF

abundance: -
v_gene: TRBV27
d_gene: TRBD1
j_gene: TRBJ1-6
CDR3nt: TGTGCCAGCAGTCATCCGGGACAGGGGTTGGGAAATTCACCCCTCCACTTT
CDR3aa: CASSHPGQGLGNSPLHF

abundance: -
v_gene: TRBV18
d_gene: -
j_gene: TRBJ1-3
CDR3nt: TGTGCCAGCTCACCTTCGAACGGGAACACCATATATTTT
CDR3aa: CASSPSNGNTIYF

abundance: few
v_gene: TRBV5-5
d_gene: -
j_gene: TRBJ1-4
CDR3nt: TGTGCCAGCAGCTTGTCAGGGGTGGAAAAACTGTTTTTT
CDR3aa: CASSLSGVEKLFF

abundance: -
v_gene: TRBV30
d_gene: -
j_gene: TRBJ1-2
CDR3nt: TGTGCCTGGAGTGTACGTCGGGTGCATAACTATGGCTACACCTTC
CDR3aa: CAWSVRRVHNYGYTF

abundance: -
v_gene: TRBV5-4
d_gene: -
j_gene: TRBJ1-3
CDR3nt: TGTGCCAGCAGCACCCTGAGCGAAAACACCATATATTTT
CDR3aa: CASSTLSENTIYF

abundance: once
v_gene: TRBV4-1
d_gene: -
j_gene: TRBJ2-1
CDR3nt: TGCGCCAGCAGCCAACCGGGGAGCTCCTACAATGAGCAGTTCTTC
CDR3aa: CASSQPGSSYNEQFF

abundance: -
v_gene: TRBV2
d_gene: -
j_gene: TRBJ1-1
CDR3nt: TGTGCCAGCAGTGAGGGGAGCACTGAAGCTTTCTTT
CDR3aa: CASSEGSTEAFF

abundance: -
v_gene: TRBV2
d_gene: TRBD2
j_gene: TRBJ2-7
CDR3nt: TGTGCCAGCGTGGGTAGCGGGAGTTTCTGGGAGCAGTACTTC
CDR3aa: CASVGSGSFWEQYF

abundance: -
v_gene: TRBV2
d_gene: TRBD2
j_gene: TRBJ2-3
CDR3nt: TGTGCCAGCAACGGACTAGCGGGGAGCACAGATACGCAGTATTTT
CDR3aa: CASNGLAGSTDTQYF

abundance: -
v_gene: TRBV6-1
d_gene: TRBD1
j_gene: TRBJ1-2
CDR3nt: TGTGCCAGCAAAGAGGACAGGGGATATGGCTACACCTTC
CDR3aa: CASKEDRGYGYTF

abundance: -
v_gene: TRBV9
d_gene: TRBD2
j_gene: TRBJ2-2
CDR3nt: TGTGCCAGCAGCGTAGAGGGGAGGGGAACCGGGGAGCTGTTTTTT
CDR3aa: CASSVEGRGTGELFF

abundance: -
v_gene: TRBV11-2
d_gene: TRBD2
j_gene: TRBJ2-1
CDR3nt: TGTGCCAGCAGCCTCCTGCGACTAGCCCCGTACAATGAGCAGTTCTTC
CDR3aa: CASSLLRLAPYNEQFF

abundance: -
v_gene: TRBV28
d_gene: TRBD1
j_gene: TRBJ2-2
CDR3nt: TGTGCCAGCAGTTCATCCGGTAGACAGGGGGTACAAGTTTCCCGGGAGCTGTTTTTT
CDR3aa: CASSSSGRQGVQVSRELFF

abundance: -
v_gene: TRBV29-1
d_gene: TRBD2
j_gene: TRBJ2-7
CDR3nt: TGCAGCGTTGTCGGGACTAGCGGGAGGGTCTACGAGCAGTACTTC
CDR3aa: CSVVGTSGRVYEQYF

abundance: -
v_gene: TRBV5-4
d_gene: -
j_gene: TRBJ2-5
CDR3nt: TGTGCCAGCAGTATCGCCTCGGAAGAGACCCAGTACTTC
CDR3aa: CASSIASEETQYF